This TCR beta chain was recorded in a study of cytomegalovirus exposure and HLA in healthy donors. Study-wide context: There were under 140 million unique TCR beta sequences, drawn from approximately 190 million T cells, in an earlier analysis.

Study conclusions and caveats: What TCR beta sequences reportedly achieved was accurate prediction of HLA-A and HLA-B alleles in most subjects. The investigators catalogued 164 TCR beta chains as cytomegalovirus-associated. Researchers reported from a later analysis that most CMV-associated TCR beta chains appeared HLA-restricted.

Primers included in the PCR were 60 Vbeta and 13 Jbeta primers. The table came from immunoSEQ multiplex PCR; TCRdb's copy has only in-frame clones and leaves some out. The profile shows some 110,000 clones, around 60% of them singletons. Regarding this clone: Its target is not known.

This CDR3 comprises 13 residues. Germline CDR1 and CDR2: SGHRS and YFSETQ. The receptor comes from a woman aged 40 to 55 in good health and CMV-seropositive. The source material was PBMCs. The chain links TRBV5-1 to TRBJ2-5, with no clear D. Gene TRBJ2-7 matches the end of the DNA better, so the J call may be wrong. DNA for the CDR3: TGCGCCAGCAGCTTGGGATCATTCTACGAGCAGTACTTC. It specifies CASSLGSFYEQYF.